These 17 T cell receptor beta chains were sequenced from one sample in a study of CDR3 diversity in severe acne. TCRdb redid the calling of the PCR reads with MiXCR, one entry per CDR3 protein. The data show 90,000 or so distinct CDR3 sequences, approximately 52% seen once. Sequencing input: blood. These receptors came from a male donor in good health, serving as a control.

This clonotype appeared once. The J gene is TRBJ2-1, the V gene TRBV10-1; TRBD1 matches at 12 bases. J gave up 5 bases and V 8 bases, and 16 bases lay outside the gene matches. This CDR3 is built from 18 residues. CDR1 WNHNN and CDR2 SYGVQD come from the germline V gene (reference sequence). CDR3 sequence (DNA): TGCGCCAGCGCACCATCCGGGACAGGGGGCCGGATCAACAATGAGCAGTTCTTC. Amino acid sequence: CASAPSGTGGRINNEQFF.

The chain uses TRBV7-9 and TRBJ1-1, with unresolved D. The V end lost 8 bases, the J end lost 1 base, and 5 bases lay between the germline ends. The germline gives CDR1 SEHNR, CDR2 FQNEAQ (reference sequence). The CDR3 consists of 11 residues. This CDR3 reads CASLKNTEAFF. CDR3 nucleotide sequence: TGTGCCAGCTTGAAGAACACTGAAGCTTTCTTT.

This clonotype was observed many times. The chain joins TRBV12-3 or TRBV12-4 to TRBJ1-1; tentatively, D is TRBD1 (5 bases). V shed 0 bases and J shed 5 bases, with 13 bases lying between them. There are 15 residues in the CDR3. CDR3 protein: CASSLAGQGGTEAFF. For the CDR3, the DNA is TGTGCCAGCAGTTTAGCCGGGCAGGGAGGGACTGAAGCTTTCTTT.

The V call is TRBV19, the J call TRBJ2-7; D is tentatively TRBD1 or TRBD2 (9 bases each). CDR3 length equals 17 residues. CDR1 and CDR2 from the germline V gene are LNHDA and SQIVND (reference sequence). V lost 4 bases to trimming and J lost 5 bases, with 24 bases between them. CDR3 protein: CASSTGTGPSGKDEQYF. In nucleotides, the CDR3 is TGTGCCAGTAGTACGGGGACAGGGCCTAGCGGGAAGGACGAGCAGTACTTC.

This clonotype was found a few times. The rearrangement joins TRBV5-8 to TRBJ1-2; D is undetermined. CDR1 SGHTS and CDR2 YDEGEE come from the germline V gene. With 4 bases removed from V and 8 bases from J, the gap between germline ends came to 18 bases. This CDR3 is 14 amino acids long. In nucleotides, the CDR3 is TGTGCCAGCAGCCCATTCGGAGGTCCCTCCGGCTACACCTTC. This gives the protein CASSPFGGPSGYTF.

As regards this clonotype: Since the CDR3 does not end with the conserved phenylalanine or tryptophan, this likely comes from a read error. CDR3 DNA: TGTGCCAGCAGCCTCACTAGCGGGAGCGCTTCCTACGAGCAGTACCTC. Translating it yields CASSLTSGSASYEQYL. The chain joins TRBV7-6 to TRBJ2-7; 11 bases map to TRBD2. This CDR3 region has 16 residues. Losses at the gene ends were 5 bases for V and 1 base for J; bases not matched to a gene: 7. In germline, CDR1 is SGHVS, CDR2 FNYEAQ.

This clonotype was seen many times. This chain connects TRBV11-2 to TRBJ1-1, with D tentatively TRBD1 (5 bases). V was pared by 1 base and J by 10 bases, with 10 bases between. The germline V gene has CDR1 SGHAT and CDR2 FQNNGV. The CDR3 loop spans 12 amino acids. This chain's CDR3 is CASSLGGAGAFF. For the CDR3, the DNA is TGTGCCAGCAGCTTAGGTGGGGCCGGAGCTTTCTTT.

The V gene is TRBV2, the J gene TRBJ1-4; a possible D gene is TRBD1 (5 bases). Trimming removed 8 bases at V and 5 bases at J, with 9 bases between. This CDR3 is 12 amino acids long. Germline CDR1 and CDR2: SNHLY and FYNNEI. The CDR3, as DNA: TGTGCCAGCCGCAGGGTGAATGAAAAACTGTTTTTT. Its translation is CASRRVNEKLFF.

The chain has TRBV4-1 and TRBJ2-1; possible D gene TRBD2, 6 bases. This CDR3 is built from 16 residues. CDR1 is MGHRA and CDR2 is YSYEKL in the germline V gene. V lost 5 bases, J lost 5 bases, and 19 bases lay in between. The CDR3 reads CASSTDPRGLDNEQFF. Written as DNA, the CDR3 is TGCGCCAGCAGCACGGACCCGCGGGGTCTAGACAATGAGCAGTTCTTC.

This clonotype has only one observation. CDR3 amino acids: CASSHPSGYGSGANVLTF. CDR3 coding DNA: TGTGCCAGCAGCCATCCCTCAGGGTATGGGTCTGGGGCCAACGTCCTGACTTTC. The V call is TRBV6-5, the J call TRBJ2-6; a possible D gene is TRBD1 (5 bases). The germline gives CDR1 MNHEY, CDR2 SVGAGI. The CDR3 length is 18 residues. Trimming took off 6 bases at V and 1 base at J, with 19 bases between the two ends.

The chain couples TRBV24-1 to TRBJ2-6; D perhaps matches TRBD2 (6 bases). Germline V gives CDR1 KGHDR, CDR2 SFDVKD. V lost 5 bases, J lost 3 bases, and 19 bases lay in between. CDR3 length equals 18 residues. CDR3 bases: TGTGCCACCAGTGTCACTCGGGACTCCATCCTTGGGGCCAACGTCCTGACTTTC. Its protein is CATSVTRDSILGANVLTF.

The chain links TRBV5-4 to TRBJ1-1, with D unresolved. V gave up 1 base and J gave up 1 base, with 11 bases separating them. Looked up from germline, CDR1 is SGHNT and CDR2 is YYREEE (reference sequence). The CDR3 totals 15 residues. In nucleotides, the CDR3 is TGTGCCAGCAGCTTGAAGGGCCTTACGAACACTGAAGCTTTCTTT. Translation gives CASSLKGLTNTEAFF. Based on the CDR3 plus reference TRBV5-4 and TRBJ1-1, the full variable domain is ETGVTQSPTHLIKTRGQQVTLRCSSQSGHNTVSWYQQALGQGPQFIFQYYREEENGRGNFPPRFSGLQFPNYSSELNVNALELDDSALYLCASSLKGLTNTEAFFGQGTRLTVV.

Concerning this clonotype: This may be a read error, as it is one base from a much larger clone. The CDR3 here is CASSYERPGLSEQFF. The CDR3 DNA is TGTGCCAGCAGTTACGAGCGCCCAGGGCTGAGTGAGCAGTTCTTC. The rearrangement uses TRBV6-6 and TRBJ2-1, with D possibly matching TRBD1 (5 bases). V was cut by 2 bases and J by 9 bases, with 17 bases left in between. Germline loops: CDR1 MNHNY, CDR2 SVGAGI (reference sequence). The CDR3 runs 15 residues.

This clonotype was recorded a few times. This chain uses TRBV12-3 or TRBV12-4 with TRBJ1-5, with a possible D match to TRBD1 (5 bases). This CDR3 is built from 12 residues. Trimming took 6 bases from V and 7 from J, leaving 10 bases between them. The CDR3, as DNA: TGTGCCAGCAGACTTGGGGGACAGCCCCAGCATTTT. This translates into CASRLGGQPQHF.

Comments on this clonotype: An end of the junction differs from the germline gene, which may be a read error. The chain employs TRBV5-5 and TRBJ1-4; D remains ambiguous. Per the germline V gene, CDR1 is SGHKS and CDR2 is YYEKEE (reference sequence). This CDR3 has 17 amino acids. DNA for the CDR3: TGCGCCAGCAGCATCAGTGCCAAGTCCGGTGGTTATGAAAAACTGTTTTTT. Protein sequence: CASSISAKSGGYEKLFF.

J is TRBJ1-2 and V is TRBV5-1; TRBD1 might be the D (5 bases). Deletions cut 2 bases from V and 4 bases from J, with 12 bases between. This CDR3 region has 14 residues. The germline V gene encodes CDR1 SGHRS and CDR2 YFSETQ. CDR3 bases: TGCGCCAGCAGCTTTGCGGGCACAGGCTATGGCTACACCTTC. This sequence encodes CASSFAGTGYGYTF.

Worth noting for this clonotype: One end of the junction fails to match germline, which may point to a read error. The rearrangement links TRBV29-1 to TRBJ2-7, with D hard to call. Germline V gene lookup returns CDR1 SQVTM and CDR2 ANQGSEA. The CDR3 loop spans 10 amino acids. CDR3: CSVWIYEQHF. The CDR3, as DNA: TGCAGTGTGTGGATCTACGAGCAGCACTTC.